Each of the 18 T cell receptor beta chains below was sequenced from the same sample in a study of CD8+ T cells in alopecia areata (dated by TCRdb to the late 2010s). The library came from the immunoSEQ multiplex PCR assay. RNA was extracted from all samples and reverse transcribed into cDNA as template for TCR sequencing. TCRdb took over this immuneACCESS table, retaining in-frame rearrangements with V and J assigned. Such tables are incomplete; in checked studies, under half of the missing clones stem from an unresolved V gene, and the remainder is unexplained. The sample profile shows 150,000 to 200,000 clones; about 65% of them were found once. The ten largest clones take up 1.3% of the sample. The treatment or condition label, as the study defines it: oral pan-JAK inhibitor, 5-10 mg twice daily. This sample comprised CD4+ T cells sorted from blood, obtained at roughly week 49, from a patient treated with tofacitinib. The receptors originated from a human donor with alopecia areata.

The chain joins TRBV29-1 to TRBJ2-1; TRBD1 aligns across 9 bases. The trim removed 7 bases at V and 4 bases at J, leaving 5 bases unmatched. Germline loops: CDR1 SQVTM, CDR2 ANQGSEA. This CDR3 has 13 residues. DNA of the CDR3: TGCAGCGCCCGGGACAGGGTATACAATGAGCAGTTCTTC. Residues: CSARDRVYNEQFF.

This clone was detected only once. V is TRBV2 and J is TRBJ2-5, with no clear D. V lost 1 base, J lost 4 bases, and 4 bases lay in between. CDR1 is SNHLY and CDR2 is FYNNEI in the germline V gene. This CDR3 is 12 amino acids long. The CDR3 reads CASSEGRETQYF. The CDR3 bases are TGTGCCAGCAGTGAAGGTCGAGAGACCCAGTACTTC.

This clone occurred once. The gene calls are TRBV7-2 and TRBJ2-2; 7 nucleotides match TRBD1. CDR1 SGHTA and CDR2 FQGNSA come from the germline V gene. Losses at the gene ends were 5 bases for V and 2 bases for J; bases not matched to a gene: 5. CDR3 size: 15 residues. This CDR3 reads CASSLRQGNTGELFF. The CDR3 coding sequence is TGTGCCAGCAGCCTTAGACAGGGAAACACCGGGGAGCTGTTTTTT.

CDR3 loop: CASSAGYEQYF. The CDR3 DNA is TGTGCCAGCAGTGCGGGGTACGAGCAGTACTTC. The chain uses TRBV25-1 and TRBJ2-7, with a possible D match to TRBD2 (5 bases). Trimming cost V 4 bases and J 4 bases, with 5 bases left between them. The CDR3 covers 11 residues. Germline lookup yields CDR1 MGHDK and CDR2 SYGVNS.

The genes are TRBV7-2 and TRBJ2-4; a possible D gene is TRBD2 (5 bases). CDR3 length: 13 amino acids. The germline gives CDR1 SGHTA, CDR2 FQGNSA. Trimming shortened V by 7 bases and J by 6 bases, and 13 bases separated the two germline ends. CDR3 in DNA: TGTGCCAGCACCCTAGCCGGGCGAAACATTCAGTACTTC. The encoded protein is CASTLAGRNIQYF.

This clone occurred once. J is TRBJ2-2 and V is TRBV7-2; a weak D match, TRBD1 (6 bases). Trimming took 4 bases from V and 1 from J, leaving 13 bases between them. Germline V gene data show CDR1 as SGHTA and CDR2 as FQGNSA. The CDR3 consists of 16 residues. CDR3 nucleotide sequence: TGTGCCAGCAGCTCGACTCAGGGGCGGAACACCGGGGAGCTGTTTTTT. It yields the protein CASSSTQGRNTGELFF.

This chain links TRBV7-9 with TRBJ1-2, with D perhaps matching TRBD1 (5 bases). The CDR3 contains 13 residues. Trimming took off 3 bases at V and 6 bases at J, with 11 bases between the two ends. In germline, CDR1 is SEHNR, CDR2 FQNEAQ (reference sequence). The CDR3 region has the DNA TGTGCCAGCAGCTTCAAGGGGCAGAATGGCTACACCTTC. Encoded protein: CASSFKGQNGYTF.

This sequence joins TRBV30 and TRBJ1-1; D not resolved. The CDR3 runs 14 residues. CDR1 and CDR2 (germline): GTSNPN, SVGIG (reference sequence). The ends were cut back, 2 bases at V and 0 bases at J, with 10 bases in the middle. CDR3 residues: CAWSPPDLNTEAFF. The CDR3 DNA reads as TGTGCCTGGAGTCCCCCCGATTTGAACACTGAAGCTTTCTTT.

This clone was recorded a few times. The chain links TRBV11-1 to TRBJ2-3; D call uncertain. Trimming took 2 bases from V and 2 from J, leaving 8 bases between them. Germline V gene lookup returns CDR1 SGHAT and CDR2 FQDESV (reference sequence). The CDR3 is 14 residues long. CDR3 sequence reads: CASSLLPTTDTQYF. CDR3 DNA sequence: TGTGCCAGCAGCTTACTCCCAACCACAGATACGCAGTATTTT.

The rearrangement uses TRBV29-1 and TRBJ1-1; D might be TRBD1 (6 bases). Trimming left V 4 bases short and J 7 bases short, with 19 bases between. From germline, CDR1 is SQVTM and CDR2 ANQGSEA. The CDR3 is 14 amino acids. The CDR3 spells CSVGLVGQGLEAFF. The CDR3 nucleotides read TGCAGCGTTGGCTTGGTTGGTCAGGGGCTTGAAGCTTTCTTT. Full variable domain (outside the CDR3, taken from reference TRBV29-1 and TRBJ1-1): SAVISQKPSRDICQRGTSLTIQCQVDSQVTMMFWYRQQPGQSLTLIATANQGSEATYESGFVIDKFPISRPNLTFSTLTVSNMSPEDSSIYLCSVGLVGQGLEAFFGQGTRLTVV.

CDR3 protein: CASSVLDSPLHF. CDR3 nucleotide sequence: TGTGCCAGCAGCGTCCTGGATTCACCCCTCCACTTT. The rearrangement uses TRBV7-9 and TRBJ1-6; no reliable D call. Trimming took 5 bases from V and 8 from J, leaving 7 bases between them. The CDR3 contains 12 residues. Looked up from germline, CDR1 is SEHNR and CDR2 is FQNEAQ (reference sequence).

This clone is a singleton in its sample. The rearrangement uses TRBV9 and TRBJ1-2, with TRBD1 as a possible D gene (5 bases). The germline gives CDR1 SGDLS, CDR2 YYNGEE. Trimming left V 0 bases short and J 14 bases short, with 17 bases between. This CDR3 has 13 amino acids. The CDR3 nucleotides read TGTGCCAGCAGCGTAGGCCAGGGACCAGTCGGGACCTTC. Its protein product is CASSVGQGPVGTF.

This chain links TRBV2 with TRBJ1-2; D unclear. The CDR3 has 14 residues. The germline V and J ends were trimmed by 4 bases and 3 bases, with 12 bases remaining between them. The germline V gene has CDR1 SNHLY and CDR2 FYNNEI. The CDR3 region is CASSVEGTYYGYTF. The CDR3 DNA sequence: TGTGCCAGCAGTGTAGAAGGAACCTACTATGGCTACACCTTC.

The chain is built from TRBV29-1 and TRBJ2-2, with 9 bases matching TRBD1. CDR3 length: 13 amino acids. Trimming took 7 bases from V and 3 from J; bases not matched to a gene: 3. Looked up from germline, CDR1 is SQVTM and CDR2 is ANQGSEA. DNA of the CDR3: TGCAGCGCCCGGACAGGGGACACCGGGGAGCTGTTTTTT. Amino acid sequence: CSARTGDTGELFF.

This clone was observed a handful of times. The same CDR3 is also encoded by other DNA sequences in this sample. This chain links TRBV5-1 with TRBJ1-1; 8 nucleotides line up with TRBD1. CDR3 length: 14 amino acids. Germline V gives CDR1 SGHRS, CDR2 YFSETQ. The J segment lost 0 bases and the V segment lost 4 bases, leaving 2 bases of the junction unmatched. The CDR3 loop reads CASSGQGMNTEAFF. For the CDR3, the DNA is TGCGCCAGCAGCGGACAGGGCATGAACACTGAAGCTTTCTTT.

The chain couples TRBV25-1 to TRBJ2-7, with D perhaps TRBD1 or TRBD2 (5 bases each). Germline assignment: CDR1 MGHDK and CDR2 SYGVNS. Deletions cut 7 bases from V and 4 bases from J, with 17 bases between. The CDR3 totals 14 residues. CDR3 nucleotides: TGTGCCAGCACAGATTGGGGGAACGGTTACGAGCAGTACTTC. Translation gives CASTDWGNGYEQYF.

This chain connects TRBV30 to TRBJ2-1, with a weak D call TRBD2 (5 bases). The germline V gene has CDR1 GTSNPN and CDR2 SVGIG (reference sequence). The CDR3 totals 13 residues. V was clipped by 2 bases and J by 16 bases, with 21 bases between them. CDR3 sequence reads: CAWSLPARENIFF. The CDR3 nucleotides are TGTGCCTGGAGTCTTCCCGCCCGGGAAAACATATTCTTC.

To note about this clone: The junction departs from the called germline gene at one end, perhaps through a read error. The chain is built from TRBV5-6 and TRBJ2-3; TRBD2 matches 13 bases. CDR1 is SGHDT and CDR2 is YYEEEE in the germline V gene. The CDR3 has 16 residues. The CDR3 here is CASSGGRLAGGLFAQF. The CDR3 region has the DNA TGTGCCAGCAGCGGAGGACGACTAGCGGGGGGCCTTTTTGCTCAATTT.